This record looks at one TCR beta chain sequence and its context. CDR3 length: 14 residues. Germline CDR1 is MDHEN and CDR2 is SYDVKM. The ends lost 4 bases at V and 5 bases at J; junction bases unmatched: 5. This sample is drawn from a study of blood T cell repertoires in COVID-19. Overall study context: Sites in the United States, Italy and Spain provided acute and convalescent COVID-19 samples. T cells, B-cell-depleted T cells, or PBMCs provided the cDNA or gDNA that served as material.

Participant age was roughly 18 to 90 years, and participants resided in 20 to 30 US areas. Cohorts were based on clinical histories the participants reported. Assay used: immunoSEQ multiplex PCR; TCRdb lists only in-frame clones, some missing. This table has approximately 300,000 clones, approximately 88% appearing once. Material: PBMCs or T cells enriched from blood (not recorded which). The chain employs TRBV28 and TRBJ2-5; TRBD1 aligns across 9 bases. This receptor was taken from a man aged 55 to 69 who had recovered from COVID-19. The CDR3 protein is CASSSPGTGETQYF. The CDR3 region has the DNA TGTGCCAGCAGTTCCCCCGGGACAGGGGAGACCCAGTACTTC.